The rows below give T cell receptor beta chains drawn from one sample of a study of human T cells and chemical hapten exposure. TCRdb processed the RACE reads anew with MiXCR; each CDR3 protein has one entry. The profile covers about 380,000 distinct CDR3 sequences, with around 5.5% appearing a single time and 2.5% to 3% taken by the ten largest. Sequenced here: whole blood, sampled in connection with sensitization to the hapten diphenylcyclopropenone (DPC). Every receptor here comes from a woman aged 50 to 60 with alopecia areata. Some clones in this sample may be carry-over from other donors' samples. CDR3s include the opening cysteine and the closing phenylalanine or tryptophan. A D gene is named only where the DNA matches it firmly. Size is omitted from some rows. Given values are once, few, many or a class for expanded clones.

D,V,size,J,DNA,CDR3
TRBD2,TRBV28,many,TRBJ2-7,TGTGCCAGCAAGTCCCTGGGACTATACGAGCAGTACTTC,CASKSLGLYEQYF
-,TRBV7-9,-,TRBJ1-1,TGTGCCAGCAACCGACCCCCGAACGGAGCTTTCTTT,CASNRPPNGAFF
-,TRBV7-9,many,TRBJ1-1,TGTGCCAGCAGTCCCAGGCCCTTGAACACTGAAGCTTTCTTT,CASSPRPLNTEAFF
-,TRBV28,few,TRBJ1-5,TGTGCCAGCAGACCGGGAGGAAGGTCCCAGCATTTT,CASRPGGRSQHF
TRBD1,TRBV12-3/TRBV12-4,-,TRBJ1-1,TGTGCCAGCAGTTCCCTCTCGACAGGGGCGGCAAGAGCTTTCTTT,CASSSLSTGAARAFF
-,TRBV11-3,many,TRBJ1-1,TGTGCCAGCAGCCCCGACACGAACACTGAAGCTTTCTTT,CASSPDTNTEAFF
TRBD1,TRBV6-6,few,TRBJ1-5,TGTGCCAGCAGCGACCGTCCGCAGGGGGCACATCAGCCCCAGCATTTT,CASSDRPQGAHQPQHF
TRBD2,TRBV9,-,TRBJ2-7,TGTGCCAGCAGCCGAGCGGGAGCTTACGAGCAGTACTTC,CASSRAGAYEQYF
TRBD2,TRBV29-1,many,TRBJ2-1,TGCAGCGTTGATGCTAGCGGCTTATACAATGAGCAGTTCTTC,CSVDASGLYNEQFF
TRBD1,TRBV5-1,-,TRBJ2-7,TGCGCCAGCAGCACAACGGGACAGTTCCTACGGTGGCAGTACTTC,CASSTTGQFLRWQYF
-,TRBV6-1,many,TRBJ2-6,TGTGCCAGCAAAGTGGCTGGGGCCAACGTCCTGACTTTC,CASKVAGANVLTF
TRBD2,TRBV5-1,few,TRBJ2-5,TGCGCCAGCAAAGGGACTAGCGGTTTTCAAGAGACCCAGTACTTC,CASKGTSGFQETQYF
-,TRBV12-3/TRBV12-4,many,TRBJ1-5,TGTGCCAGCAGTTTAGCTACAGAGCACCCCCAGCATTTT,CASSLATEHPQHF
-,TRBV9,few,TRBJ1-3,TGTGCCAGCTCCGGCGGGGACTCTGGAAACACCATATATTTT,CASSGGDSGNTIYF
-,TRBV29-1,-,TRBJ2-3,TGCAGCGTTGAAGGGTTCTCGCCAGATACGCAGTATTTT,CSVEGFSPDTQYF
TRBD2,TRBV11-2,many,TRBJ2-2,TGTGCCAGCAGCTTATTACTAGCGGCGGACAAGACCGGGGAGCTGTTTTTT,CASSLLLAADKTGELFF
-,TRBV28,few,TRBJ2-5,TGTGCCAGCCGAGCCTTAGCGGAGTCCCAAGAGACCCAGTACTTC,CASRALAESQETQYF
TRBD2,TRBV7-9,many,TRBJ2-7,TGTGCCAGCCCAGGAGTTAGCGGGGACCGGCCCTACGAGCAGTACTTC,CASPGVSGDRPYEQYF
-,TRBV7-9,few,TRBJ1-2,TGTGCCAGCAGCCCCCTACCGGAAAGATATGGCTACACCTTC,CASSPLPERYGYTF
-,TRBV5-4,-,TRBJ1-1,TGTGCCAGCAGCTTGCGGCAAGCCTCGTACACTGAAGCTTTCTTT,CASSLRQASYTEAFF
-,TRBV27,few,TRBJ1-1,TGTGCCAGCAGTTTAATTGGCGGGGTAAACACTGAAGCTTTCTTT,CASSLIGGVNTEAFF
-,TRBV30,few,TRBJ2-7,TGTGCCTTTAGGACAGTGGGGTCCTACGAGCAGTACTTC,CAFRTVGSYEQYF
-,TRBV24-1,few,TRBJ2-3,TGTGCCACCAGTGATCGAGATGTCGGAGCAGATACGCAGTATTTT,CATSDRDVGADTQYF
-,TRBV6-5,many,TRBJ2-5,TGTGCCAGCAGTTACTCGACGGTCGGGCCGGAGACCCAGTACTTC,CASSYSTVGPETQYF
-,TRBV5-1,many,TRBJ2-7,TGCGCCAGCAGCCTGGAGGACGAGCAGTACTTC,CASSLEDEQYF
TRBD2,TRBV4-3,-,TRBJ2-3,TGCGCCAGCAGCCAAGTCAGGACTAGCGGCACAGATACGCAGTATTTT,CASSQVRTSGTDTQYF
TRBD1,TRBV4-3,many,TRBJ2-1,TGCGCCAGCAGCCCTGGCCCCCAAGACAGGGCCAATGAGCAGTTCTTC,CASSPGPQDRANEQFF
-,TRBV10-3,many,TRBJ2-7,TGTGCCATCAGGGAGGAGTGGACGGACTACGAGCAGTACTTC,CAIREEWTDYEQYF
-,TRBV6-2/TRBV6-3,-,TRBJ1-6,TGTGCCAGCAGTTACAAGGGAGAGTATTCACCCCTCCACTTT,CASSYKGEYSPLHF
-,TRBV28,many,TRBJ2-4,TGTGCCAGCAGTAGCAGGGCAGGACAAAACATTCAGTACTTC,CASSSRAGQNIQYF
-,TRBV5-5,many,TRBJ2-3,TGTGCCAGCAGCTTGTTGGTAGTTCTCACAGATACGCAGTATTTT,CASSLLVVLTDTQYF
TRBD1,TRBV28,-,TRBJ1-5,TGTGCCAGCAGTCCCCGGACAGGGGGCGCGGGTCAGCCCCAGCATTTT,CASSPRTGGAGQPQHF
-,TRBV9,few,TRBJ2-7,TGTGCCAGCAGCACGGGAGTCGGGGCGGATGAGCAGTACTTC,CASSTGVGADEQYF
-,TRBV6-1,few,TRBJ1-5,TGTGCCACCAGTTCCGGGGGCGGGCATCAGCCCCAGCATTTT,CATSSGGGHQPQHF
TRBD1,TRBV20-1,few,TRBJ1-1,TGCAGTGCTAGGGGGACAGGGAGAGCTGAAGCTTTCTTT,CSARGTGRAEAFF
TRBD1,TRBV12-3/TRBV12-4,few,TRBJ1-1,TGTGCCAGTGGACAGGGGTCTTCTGAAGCTTTCTTT,CASGQGSSEAFF
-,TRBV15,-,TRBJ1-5,TGTGCCACCAGCAGAGAGGTAAATCAGCCCCAGCATTTT,CATSREVNQPQHF
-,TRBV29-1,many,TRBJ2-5,TGCAGCGTTGTAGGGCACCCGGGAGAGACCCAGTACTTC,CSVVGHPGETQYF
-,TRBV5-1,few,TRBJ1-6,TGCGCCAGCAGTGTGGAAACCTATAATTCACCCCTCCACTTT,CASSVETYNSPLHF
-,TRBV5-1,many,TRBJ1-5,TGCGCCAGCAGCTTGGCGTCAGGGGATCAGCCCCAGCATTTT,CASSLASGDQPQHF
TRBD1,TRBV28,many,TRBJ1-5,TGTGCCAGCAGTTTCCACAGGGGGCACGGTCAGCCCCAGCATTTT,CASSFHRGHGQPQHF
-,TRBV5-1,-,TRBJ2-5,TGCGCCAGCAGCTTGGGGGGCGGAATCCAAGAGACCCAGTACTTC,CASSLGGGIQETQYF
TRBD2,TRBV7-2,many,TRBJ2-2,TGTGCCAGCAGCTTAGGACTAGCGGTAGCGGGCGGGGAGCTGTTTTTT,CASSLGLAVAGGELFF
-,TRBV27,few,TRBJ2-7,TGTGCCAGCAGTTTAGACAGCTTCTCCTACGAGCAGTACTTC,CASSLDSFSYEQYF
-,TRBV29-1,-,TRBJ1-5,TGCAGCGTTGGCGAAGGGGGGGCAGGGAATCAGCCCCAGCATTTT,CSVGEGGAGNQPQHF
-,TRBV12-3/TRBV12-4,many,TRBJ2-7,TGTGCCAGCAGGAGCACCACGGCGCCCTACGAGCAGTACTTC,CASRSTTAPYEQYF
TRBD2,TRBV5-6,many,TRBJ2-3,TGTGCCAGCAGCTTGGTAAGCGGGGGGCTCCTCACAGATACGCAGTATTTT,CASSLVSGGLLTDTQYF
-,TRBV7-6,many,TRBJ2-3,TGTGCCAGCAGCTTAGTTTATGGCGGCAACACAGATACGCAGTATTTT,CASSLVYGGNTDTQYF